The rows below give T cell receptor beta chains drawn from one sample of a study of T-cell memory formation after mild COVID-19. TCRdb used MiXCR to reprocess the 5' RACE reads, holding one entry per CDR3 protein. The profile shows 150,000 to 200,000 distinct CDR3 sequences, roughly 17% of them singletons. Source material: PBMCs or a T cell subset sorted from them (not recorded which). These TCRs come from an adult woman who had mild COVID-19 (a few samples of this study predate the infection). Cell type and time point are not known. CDR3s include the opening cysteine and the closing phenylalanine or tryptophan. Each record gives: V gene, J gene, clone size, D gene, CDR3 DNA, CDR3 protein. The D gene is left open where the match is weak. Rows give clone size only sometimes, using once, few, many, or a class for an expanded clone.

V gene: TRBV5-1
J gene: TRBJ1-2
clone size: few
D gene: -
CDR3 DNA: TGCGCCAGCAGCGGGGGAGCATCAAACTATGGCTACACCTTC
CDR3 protein: CASSGGASNYGYTF

V gene: TRBV7-9
J gene: TRBJ2-4
clone size: -
D gene: TRBD1
CDR3 DNA: TGTGCCAGCAGCGCTCAGGGGGCCCTAGCCAAAAACATTCAGTACTTC
CDR3 protein: CASSAQGALAKNIQYF

V gene: TRBV15
J gene: TRBJ2-2
clone size: -
D gene: TRBD2
CDR3 DNA: TGTGCCACCAGCAGAGATCAGGCGGGAGGGCCGACCGGGGAGCTGTTTTTT
CDR3 protein: CATSRDQAGGPTGELFF

V gene: TRBV28
J gene: TRBJ2-1
clone size: -
D gene: TRBD2
CDR3 DNA: TGTGCCCACAGGGGACTAGCGGGAAGGAATGAGCAGTTCTTC
CDR3 protein: CAHRGLAGRNEQFF

V gene: TRBV7-9
J gene: TRBJ2-4
clone size: few
D gene: -
CDR3 DNA: TGTGCCAGCAGCCCGCAGGGGGGAAACATTCAGTACTTC
CDR3 protein: CASSPQGGNIQYF

V gene: TRBV4-3
J gene: TRBJ1-1
clone size: few
D gene: -
CDR3 DNA: TGCGCCAGCAGCCAAGATAGGCGGGTGACTGAAGCTTTCTTT
CDR3 protein: CASSQDRRVTEAFF

V gene: TRBV5-5
J gene: TRBJ2-7
clone size: -
D gene: -
CDR3 DNA: TGTGCCAGCAGCCCCACTAACGGCTACGAGCAGTACTTC
CDR3 protein: CASSPTNGYEQYF

V gene: TRBV12-3/TRBV12-4
J gene: TRBJ1-2
clone size: -
D gene: -
CDR3 DNA: TGTGCCAGCAGTGGGTCCGGCAGGGGAGATTATGGCTACACCTTC
CDR3 protein: CASSGSGRGDYGYTF

V gene: TRBV2
J gene: TRBJ2-1
clone size: few
D gene: -
CDR3 DNA: TGTGCCAGCAGTGAGCTGGGGGCAAATGAGCAGTTCTTC
CDR3 protein: CASSELGANEQFF

V gene: TRBV20-1
J gene: TRBJ1-6
clone size: few
D gene: TRBD1
CDR3 DNA: TGCAGTGCTGGGACAGGGGGGAAGTCACCCCTCCACTTT
CDR3 protein: CSAGTGGKSPLHF

V gene: TRBV6-1
J gene: TRBJ2-7
clone size: few
D gene: -
CDR3 DNA: TGTGCCAGCAGTGAGTCGGTGGGGCGTTCACACGAGCAGTACTTC
CDR3 protein: CASSESVGRSHEQYF

V gene: TRBV20-1
J gene: TRBJ2-1
clone size: -
D gene: -
CDR3 DNA: TGCAGTGCTCTTCAGCCGGGCGGCTCCTACAATGAGCAGTTCTTC
CDR3 protein: CSALQPGGSYNEQFF

V gene: TRBV18
J gene: TRBJ2-7
clone size: many
D gene: -
CDR3 DNA: TGTGCCAGCTCACCAAGGGGGTCCTACGAGCAGTACTTC
CDR3 protein: CASSPRGSYEQYF

V gene: TRBV6-5
J gene: TRBJ2-7
clone size: -
D gene: -
CDR3 DNA: TGTGCCAGCAGTTACGGGACACTTGACGTCTACGAGCAGTACTTC
CDR3 protein: CASSYGTLDVYEQYF

V gene: TRBV7-2
J gene: TRBJ2-5
clone size: -
D gene: -
CDR3 DNA: TGTACCAGCAGCCCCTATAGCGAGACCCAGTACTTC
CDR3 protein: CTSSPYSETQYF

V gene: TRBV30
J gene: TRBJ1-1
clone size: many
D gene: TRBD1
CDR3 DNA: TGTGCCTGGAGTAAGGACAGGGGTATCACTGAAGCTTTCTTT
CDR3 protein: CAWSKDRGITEAFF

V gene: TRBV12-3/TRBV12-4
J gene: TRBJ1-2
clone size: once
D gene: -
CDR3 DNA: TGTGCCAGCAGTTGGCGGGGAGGCTATGGCTACACCTTC
CDR3 protein: CASSWRGGYGYTF

V gene: TRBV19
J gene: TRBJ2-1
clone size: few
D gene: -
CDR3 DNA: TGTGCCAGTAGTATCGAGCGAGGATATTACAATGAGCAGTTCTTC
CDR3 protein: CASSIERGYYNEQFF

V gene: TRBV27
J gene: TRBJ1-6
clone size: -
D gene: -
CDR3 DNA: TGTGCCAGCAACCAAAGGCCGGGACTTAATTCACCCCTCCACTTT
CDR3 protein: CASNQRPGLNSPLHF

V gene: TRBV6-1
J gene: TRBJ2-7
clone size: few
D gene: TRBD1
CDR3 DNA: TGTGCCAGCTCCAAGGACAGGTTGAACTCCTACGAGCAGTACTTC
CDR3 protein: CASSKDRLNSYEQYF

V gene: TRBV6-6
J gene: TRBJ2-7
clone size: -
D gene: TRBD1
CDR3 DNA: TGTGCCAGCAGTTACGGCCAGGGGGCCTACGAGCAGTACTTC
CDR3 protein: CASSYGQGAYEQYF

V gene: TRBV7-9
J gene: TRBJ2-2
clone size: -
D gene: -
CDR3 DNA: TGTGCCAGCAGCCCGATCGGCGGGACCATCGGGGAGCTGTTTTTT
CDR3 protein: CASSPIGGTIGELFF

V gene: TRBV29-1
J gene: TRBJ1-2
clone size: -
D gene: -
CDR3 DNA: TGCAGCGCCGAAGCTGGCCCCTGGGGCTATGGCTACACCTTC
CDR3 protein: CSAEAGPWGYGYTF

V gene: TRBV7-8
J gene: TRBJ2-1
clone size: -
D gene: TRBD1
CDR3 DNA: TGTGCCAGCAGCTTAGTCTCCGGGACAGGGTGGGATGAGCAGTTCTTC
CDR3 protein: CASSLVSGTGWDEQFF

V gene: TRBV9
J gene: TRBJ2-2
clone size: -
D gene: TRBD2
CDR3 DNA: TGTGCCAGCAGCGTAGCCGGGACTAGCGGTGTGGGGGAGCTGTTTTTT
CDR3 protein: CASSVAGTSGVGELFF

V gene: TRBV7-9
J gene: TRBJ1-3
clone size: few
D gene: TRBD1
CDR3 DNA: TGTGCCAGCAGCCGACAGGGAGGCTCTGGAAACACCATATATTTT
CDR3 protein: CASSRQGGSGNTIYF

V gene: TRBV2
J gene: TRBJ2-7
clone size: -
D gene: -
CDR3 DNA: TGTGCCAGCAGTGCGAATGCCCGCTCCTACGAGCAGTACTTC
CDR3 protein: CASSANARSYEQYF

V gene: TRBV20-1
J gene: TRBJ2-5
clone size: -
D gene: -
CDR3 DNA: TGCAGTGCTAGAGGCCGACCGGGGGCGGAGACCCAGTACTTC
CDR3 protein: CSARGRPGAETQYF

V gene: TRBV6-5
J gene: TRBJ1-2
clone size: -
D gene: -
CDR3 DNA: TGTGCCAGCAGTTACCCGACTAAGAGAGCCCAGGCGGGGTATGGCTACACCTTC
CDR3 protein: CASSYPTKRAQAGYGYTF

V gene: TRBV14
J gene: TRBJ1-3
clone size: -
D gene: -
CDR3 DNA: TGTGCCAGCAGCCACCGGTTCTCTGGAAACACCATATATTTT
CDR3 protein: CASSHRFSGNTIYF

V gene: TRBV27
J gene: TRBJ1-2
clone size: few
D gene: TRBD1
CDR3 DNA: TGTGCCAGCAGCCGGACAGGTGTTTATGGCTACACCTTC
CDR3 protein: CASSRTGVYGYTF

V gene: TRBV5-1
J gene: TRBJ1-2
clone size: -
D gene: TRBD1
CDR3 DNA: TGCGCCAGCAGCCCCCGCCCCCCGGGACAGGGGCTCAGTGGCTACACCTTC
CDR3 protein: CASSPRPPGQGLSGYTF

V gene: TRBV12-3/TRBV12-4
J gene: TRBJ2-3
clone size: -
D gene: TRBD2
CDR3 DNA: TGTGCCAGCAGTCCTCCGGGACTAGCGACGCAGTATTTT
CDR3 protein: CASSPPGLATQYF

V gene: TRBV15
J gene: TRBJ2-2
clone size: many
D gene: -
CDR3 DNA: TGTGCCACCAGCAGAGATTTAGCGCAAACCGGGGAGCTGTTTTTT
CDR3 protein: CATSRDLAQTGELFF

V gene: TRBV20-1
J gene: TRBJ1-2
clone size: few
D gene: -
CDR3 DNA: TGCAGTGCTAGAGATCCCAGGGCCTCCCCCTTTGGAGGCTACACCTTC
CDR3 protein: CSARDPRASPFGGYTF

V gene: TRBV14
J gene: TRBJ2-3
clone size: -
D gene: -
CDR3 DNA: TGTGCCAGCAGTCAAGCCCCAGGGGCAGATACGCAGTATTTT
CDR3 protein: CASSQAPGADTQYF

V gene: TRBV20-1
J gene: TRBJ2-2
clone size: -
D gene: -
CDR3 DNA: TGCAGTGCTAGAAGCGGACGGAGCGGGGAGCTGTTTTTT
CDR3 protein: CSARSGRSGELFF

V gene: TRBV29-1
J gene: TRBJ1-2
clone size: -
D gene: TRBD1
CDR3 DNA: TGCAGCTCCGGGACAGGGGTCTATGGCTACACCTTC
CDR3 protein: CSSGTGVYGYTF

V gene: TRBV5-6
J gene: TRBJ2-3
clone size: few
D gene: TRBD1
CDR3 DNA: TGTGCCGGGTCCGGGACAGGGACCACAGATACGCAGTATTTT
CDR3 protein: CAGSGTGTTDTQYF

V gene: TRBV5-5
J gene: TRBJ1-6
clone size: few
D gene: -
CDR3 DNA: TGTGCCAGCACCTGGGGCGGAACTGCCTATAATTCACCCCTCCACTTT
CDR3 protein: CASTWGGTAYNSPLHF

V gene: TRBV6-5
J gene: TRBJ2-1
clone size: -
D gene: TRBD2
CDR3 DNA: TGTGCCAGCAGTTACGATGGGACTAGCGGGAATGAGCAGTTCTTC
CDR3 protein: CASSYDGTSGNEQFF

V gene: TRBV7-6
J gene: TRBJ1-1
clone size: -
D gene: -
CDR3 DNA: TGTGCCAGCAGCTTAGGGGGGACGCGGACTGAAGCTTTCTTT
CDR3 protein: CASSLGGTRTEAFF

V gene: TRBV24-1
J gene: TRBJ2-1
clone size: few
D gene: TRBD2
CDR3 DNA: TGTGCCACCAGTGATCAGCGACTAGCTGCCCGGCGGGAGCAGTTCTTC
CDR3 protein: CATSDQRLAARREQFF

V gene: TRBV30
J gene: TRBJ1-1
clone size: many
D gene: -
CDR3 DNA: TGTGCCGGTCGGTTCGTCGCGGGCCCCGCTTTCTTT
CDR3 protein: CAGRFVAGPAFF

V gene: TRBV6-5
J gene: TRBJ1-2
clone size: few
D gene: -
CDR3 DNA: TGTGCCAGCAGTCCTGGACCCCAGCATGGCTACACCTTC
CDR3 protein: CASSPGPQHGYTF

V gene: TRBV24-1
J gene: TRBJ1-1
clone size: -
D gene: TRBD1
CDR3 DNA: TGTGCCACCAGGGATCCGGGACAGGGTGGGACTGAAGCTTTCTTT
CDR3 protein: CATRDPGQGGTEAFF

V gene: TRBV2
J gene: TRBJ2-3
clone size: few
D gene: -
CDR3 DNA: TGTGCCAGCAGCACGGACCCAGATACGCAGTATTTT
CDR3 protein: CASSTDPDTQYF

V gene: TRBV7-8
J gene: TRBJ1-1
clone size: -
D gene: -
CDR3 DNA: TGTGCCAGCAGTCCTCGGGCCCAGTTGAACACTGAAGCTTTCTTT
CDR3 protein: CASSPRAQLNTEAFF

V gene: TRBV12-3/TRBV12-4
J gene: TRBJ2-3
clone size: -
D gene: -
CDR3 DNA: TGTGCCAGCAGTTTAGGGTCCGCAAGGGGACGAGCGCAGTATTTT
CDR3 protein: CASSLGSARGRAQYF

V gene: TRBV7-6
J gene: TRBJ2-2
clone size: -
D gene: -
CDR3 DNA: TGTGCCAGCAGCTTATCAGGGTCCGGGGAGCTGTTTTTT
CDR3 protein: CASSLSGSGELFF

V gene: TRBV4-3
J gene: TRBJ2-5
clone size: -
D gene: TRBD2
CDR3 DNA: TGCGCCAGCAGCCAAGGGGGGGCCGGGACTAGCGGGAGACCTCTGTACTTC
CDR3 protein: CASSQGGAGTSGRPLYF

V gene: TRBV7-2
J gene: TRBJ2-2
clone size: -
D gene: -
CDR3 DNA: TGTGCCAGCAGCTTAGAGGGCAGTACGAACACCGGGGAGCTGTTTTTT
CDR3 protein: CASSLEGSTNTGELFF

V gene: TRBV10-3
J gene: TRBJ2-1
clone size: many
D gene: TRBD2
CDR3 DNA: TGTGCCATCAGTGTTGGCGGGAGTAACTACAATGAGCAGTTCTTC
CDR3 protein: CAISVGGSNYNEQFF